This TCR beta chain derives from a study of T cell responses to AZD1222 COVID-19 vaccine. The repertoire was sequenced with immunoSEQ multiplex PCR; TCRdb's copy has only in-frame clones and lacks some. The table includes approximately 160,000 clones, approximately 88% detected once. Remarks on this clone: The antigen is unknown.

Overall study findings and caveats: Spike-specific TCR breadth and depth were elevated following two AZD1222 doses. Only a handful of AZD1222 recipients, roughly six in all, had baseline seropositivity. With dominance at 160-218 and 743-854, vaccine-associated CD4 TCRs spanned spike. In a largely white British group with more females than males, clonal diversity was possibly underestimated.

The germline gives CDR1 SGHRS, CDR2 YFSETQ. V lost 3 bases, J lost 1 base, and 10 bases lay in between. CDR3 length: 14 amino acids. The J gene is TRBJ1-1, the V gene TRBV5-1; D gene ambiguous. This clonotype was sampled from an adult in good health. Sequenced material: peripheral blood, taken on day 0 of MenACWY control vaccination. CDR3 sequence: CASSSSPRNTEAFF. The CDR3, as DNA: TGCGCCAGCAGCTCATCTCCAAGGAACACTGAAGCTTTCTTT.